These T cell receptor beta chains were read from a single sample in a study of blood T cell repertoires in COVID-19. The assay was immunoSEQ multiplex PCR, and TCRdb's table has in-frame clones only and misses some. The table has 250,000 to 350,000 clones, 88% seen once. The sequencing sample was made of peripheral blood. The receptors here all came from a young man with active or convalescent COVID-19. CDR3s include the opening cysteine and the closing phenylalanine or tryptophan. D genes are given only for firm matches. Only some rows state a clone size, as once, few, many or a class for expanded clones.

clone size	V gene	D gene	J gene	CDR3 protein	CDR3 DNA
NA	TRBV28	NA	TRBJ1-4	CASSLGGTATNEKLFF	TGTGCCAGCAGCCTGGGGGGGACTGCAACTAATGAAAAACTGTTTTTT
NA	TRBV7-9	NA	TRBJ2-1	CASSLGKVLEDEQFF	TGTGCCAGCAGCTTAGGCAAGGTCCTCGAGGATGAGCAGTTCTTC
NA	TRBV3-1/TRBV3-2	NA	TRBJ1-5	CASSCNALGRNQPQHF	TGTGCCAGCAGCTGTAACGCCCTTGGGCGCAATCAGCCCCAGCATTTT
NA	TRBV18	NA	TRBJ1-2	CASFKVSDGYTF	TGTGCCAGCTTCAAAGTATCGGATGGCTACACCTTC
NA	TRBV9	TRBD1	TRBJ1-2	CASSSTGSYGYTF	TGTGCCAGCAGCTCGACAGGGTCCTATGGCTACACCTTC
NA	TRBV19	TRBD1	TRBJ1-5	CASSMHRGGLGSNQPQHF	TGTGCCAGTAGTATGCACAGGGGAGGTCTGGGCAGCAATCAGCCCCAGCATTTT
NA	TRBV7-9	NA	TRBJ1-2	CASSPGGALGYTF	TGTGCCAGCAGCCCTGGGGGGGCTCTTGGCTACACCTTC
NA	TRBV7-9	NA	TRBJ1-2	CASSLSDGYTF	TGTGCCAGCAGCTTATCAGATGGCTACACCTTC
NA	TRBV4-1	NA	TRBJ2-2	CASSLPSTGELFF	TGCGCCAGCAGCCTACCTAGTACCGGGGAGCTGTTTTTT
NA	TRBV7-9	TRBD1	TRBJ1-6	CASSKTGENSPLHF	TGTGCCAGCAGCAAGACAGGGGAGAATTCACCCCTCCACTTT
NA	TRBV27	NA	TRBJ2-1	CASSPLSAEQFF	TGTGCCAGCAGTCCCCTTTCAGCGGAGCAGTTCTTC
NA	TRBV6-6	NA	TRBJ2-7	CASSYDSSYEQYF	TGTGCCAGCAGTTACGACAGCTCCTACGAGCAGTACTTC
NA	TRBV29-1	NA	TRBJ1-2	CSVGGGQGPNYGYTF	TGCAGCGTTGGCGGGGGGCAGGGACCCAACTATGGCTACACCTTC
NA	TRBV7-9	NA	TRBJ2-2	CASSTLRLRNTGELFF	TGTGCCAGCAGCACCCTGAGGCTGCGGAACACCGGGGAGCTGTTTTTT
NA	TRBV18	NA	TRBJ1-2	CASSEQGDPRNYGYTF	TGTGCCAGCTCAGAACAGGGCGACCCGAGAAACTATGGCTACACCTTC
few	TRBV5-6	TRBD2	TRBJ2-7	CASPRGTKPSEQYF	TGTGCCAGCCCCCGGGGGACTAAACCATCCGAGCAGTACTTC
NA	TRBV4-3	NA	TRBJ2-7	CASSQEGGYSYEQYF	TGCGCCAGCAGCCAAGAGGGCGGGTACTCCTACGAGCAGTACTTC
once	TRBV10-1	TRBD1	TRBJ2-1	CASSDPGTGANEQFF	TGCGCCAGCAGTGACCCCGGGACAGGGGCGAATGAGCAGTTCTTC
once	TRBV6-5	NA	TRBJ2-3	CASRTFGATDTQYF	TGTGCCAGCCGCACGTTTGGGGCCACAGATACGCAGTATTTT
NA	TRBV5-6	NA	TRBJ1-5	CASSSGLGRQPQHF	TGTGCCAGCAGCTCCGGTTTGGGGAGGCAGCCCCAGCATTTT
NA	TRBV7-6	NA	TRBJ2-7	CASSQGAYEQYF	TGTGCCAGCAGCCAAGGGGCCTACGAGCAGTACTTC
NA	TRBV7-6	TRBD1	TRBJ2-1	CASSLGTGGPVENEQFF	TGTGCCAGCAGCCTCGGGACAGGGGGCCCTGTTGAGAATGAGCAGTTCTTC
NA	TRBV2	TRBD2	TRBJ2-7	CASRGRDGYEQYF	TGTGCCAGCAGGGGGAGGGATGGGTACGAGCAGTACTTC
once	TRBV7-9	NA	TRBJ1-5	CASSSDGHYSNQPQHF	TGTGCCAGCAGCTCGGACGGACACTATAGCAATCAGCCCCAGCATTTT
NA	TRBV10-2	NA	TRBJ1-1	CASMGQNTEAFF	TGCGCCAGCATGGGACAGAACACTGAAGCTTTCTTT
NA	TRBV19	NA	TRBJ1-2	CASSEGRNYGYTF	TGTGCCAGTAGTGAAGGCAGGAACTATGGCTACACCTTC
NA	TRBV6-5	NA	TRBJ2-1	CASTGGVRYEQFF	TGTGCCAGCACGGGTGGAGTAAGATATGAGCAGTTCTTC
NA	TRBV4-3	TRBD2	TRBJ2-3	CASSQDWASGGRTDTQYF	TGCGCCAGCAGCCAAGATTGGGCAAGCGGGGGCCGCACAGATACGCAGTATTTT
NA	TRBV6-1	NA	TRBJ2-7	CASSERGYEQYF	TGTGCCAGCAGTGAAAGAGGCTACGAGCAGTACTTC
NA	TRBV7-9	NA	TRBJ2-4	CASSLFPGNIQYF	TGTGCCAGCAGCTTATTCCCAGGAAACATTCAGTACTTC
NA	TRBV7-9	NA	TRBJ2-7	CASSQSKSSYEQYF	TGTGCCAGCAGCCAAAGCAAGAGCTCCTACGAGCAGTACTTC
NA	TRBV19	TRBD1	TRBJ2-1	CASSRRTGLWDNEQFF	TGTGCCAGTAGCCGACGGACAGGCCTTTGGGACAATGAGCAGTTCTTC
NA	TRBV6-5	NA	TRBJ1-1	CASSYSSSAWSTEAFF	TGTGCCAGCAGTTACTCGAGTTCCGCGTGGAGCACTGAAGCTTTCTTT
NA	TRBV11-2	TRBD2	TRBJ2-1	CASSPLAGGNEQFF	TGTGCCAGCAGCCCCCTAGCGGGGGGGAATGAGCAGTTCTTC
NA	TRBV4-3	TRBD1	TRBJ1-2	CASSQELDRGGPGYTF	TGCGCCAGCAGCCAAGAATTGGACAGGGGCGGCCCTGGCTACACCTTC
NA	TRBV6-2/TRBV6-3	NA	TRBJ1-3	CASSKTSSGNTIYF	TGTGCCAGCAGTAAAACTTCCTCTGGAAACACCATATATTTT
NA	TRBV12-5	NA	TRBJ2-4	CASGLVLRQAKNIQYF	TGTGCTAGTGGTTTGGTACTCAGGCAAGCCAAAAACATTCAGTACTTC
NA	TRBV3-1/TRBV3-2	NA	TRBJ2-7	CASSLRRSSYEQYF	TGTGCCAGCAGCCTTAGACGGAGCTCCTACGAGCAGTACTTC
NA	TRBV5-1	TRBD1	TRBJ2-2	CASSLGQGGTGELFF	TGCGCCAGCAGCTTGGGACAGGGCGGCACCGGGGAGCTGTTTTTT
NA	TRBV4-1	NA	TRBJ2-7	CASSPAEGVFSYEQYF	TGCGCCAGCAGCCCCGCTGAGGGGGTGTTCTCCTACGAGCAGTACTTC
NA	TRBV3-1/TRBV3-2	NA	TRBJ2-7	CASSQEGGASYEQYF	TGTGCCAGCAGCCAAGAGGGGGGGGCCTCCTACGAGCAGTACTTC